This T cell receptor (beta chain) was documented in a study of blood T cell repertoires in COVID-19. Overall study context: Samples of COVID-19 (acute and convalescent) were obtained from the United States, Italy and Spain. PBMCs, B-cell-depleted T cells, or T cells provided the cDNA or gDNA that made up the material.

Clones were read by immunoSEQ multiplex PCR, and TCRdb kept only the in-frame ones, dropping some. The table includes 120,000 or so clones, about four fifths detected once. Per the germline V gene, CDR1 is SGDLS and CDR2 is YYNGEE. CDR3 length: 14 amino acids. Trimming left V 4 bases short and J 5 bases short, with 15 bases between. Sequenced input: peripheral blood. V gene TRBV9 combines with J gene TRBJ2-5; a possible D gene is TRBD2 (7 bases). The receptor comes from an elderly man with active or convalescent COVID-19. The CDR3 reads CASSSRGGMETQYF. CDR3 bases: TGTGCCAGCAGCTCGAGGGGGGGCATGGAGACCCAGTACTTC.